This T cell receptor (beta chain) was obtained from a study of blood T cell repertoires in COVID-19. Study-level background: Both acute and convalescent COVID-19 samples were obtained from the United States, Italy and Spain. The analysed material was cDNA or gDNA that came from T cells, B-cell-depleted T cells, or PBMCs.

In this sample, this clone turned up once. In the original processing: Estimation of nucleated cell counts relied on the amplification of reference gene primers. Repertoires were generated with immunoSEQ multiplex PCR, while TCRdb's copy carries only in-frame clones and drops some. V, J and clone size are taken as reported in that table, and D and trimming were inferred from the DNA itself. The sample contains 300,000 or so clones, roughly 84% of which appear only once. Losses at the gene ends were 4 bases for V and 4 bases for J; bases not matched to a gene: 9. Per the germline V gene, CDR1 is SGHRS and CDR2 is YFSETQ. CDR3 length: 16 residues.

Sample: PBMCs or T cells enriched from blood (not recorded which). The TCR originated in a woman aged 25 to 45 who had recovered from COVID-19. This sequence joins TRBV5-1 and TRBJ2-7; 12 nucleotides align to TRBD1. The CDR3 DNA is TGCGCCAGCAGCCAAAGGCCGGGACAGGGGGCTTACGAGCAGTACTTC. It codes for CASSQRPGQGAYEQYF.